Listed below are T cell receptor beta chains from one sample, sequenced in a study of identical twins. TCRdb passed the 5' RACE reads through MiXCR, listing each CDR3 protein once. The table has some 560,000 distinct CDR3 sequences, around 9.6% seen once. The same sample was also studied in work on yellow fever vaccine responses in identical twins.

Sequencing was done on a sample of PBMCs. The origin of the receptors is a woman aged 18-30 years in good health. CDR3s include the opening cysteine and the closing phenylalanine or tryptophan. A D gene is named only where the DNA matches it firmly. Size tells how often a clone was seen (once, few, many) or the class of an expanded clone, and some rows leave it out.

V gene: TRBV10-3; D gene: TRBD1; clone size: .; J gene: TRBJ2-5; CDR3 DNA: TGTGCCATCAGTGTCGGCCAGGGGGAAGAGACCCAGTACTTC; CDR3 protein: CAISVGQGEETQYF
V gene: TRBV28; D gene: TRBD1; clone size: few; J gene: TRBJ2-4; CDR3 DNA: TGTGCCAGCAGGACGGACAGGGAAGCCAAAAACATTCAGTACTTC; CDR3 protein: CASRTDREAKNIQYF
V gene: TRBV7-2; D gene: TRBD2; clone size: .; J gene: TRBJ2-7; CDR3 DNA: TGTGCCAGCAGCGTTAGCGGGAGTGTTTACGAGCAGTACTTC; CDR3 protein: CASSVSGSVYEQYF
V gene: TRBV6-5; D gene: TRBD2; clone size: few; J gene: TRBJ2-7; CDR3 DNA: TGTGCCAGCAGTTACTCCCTAGCGGGAGGGGGCTACGAGCAGTACTTC; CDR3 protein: CASSYSLAGGGYEQYF
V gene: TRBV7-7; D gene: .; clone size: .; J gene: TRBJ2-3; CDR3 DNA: TGTGCTAGCAGCCCGACAAGCCCGCCAAGATCCACAGATACGCAGTATTTT; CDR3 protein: CASSPTSPPRSTDTQYF
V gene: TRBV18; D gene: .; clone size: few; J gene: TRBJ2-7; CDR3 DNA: TGTGCCAGCTCGCTCTCCATTTACCACGAGCAGTACTTC; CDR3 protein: CASSLSIYHEQYF
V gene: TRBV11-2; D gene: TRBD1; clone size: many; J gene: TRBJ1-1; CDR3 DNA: TGTGCCAGCAGCAGAGGACAGGGCGGTGGTGAAGCTTTCTTT; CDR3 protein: CASSRGQGGGEAFF
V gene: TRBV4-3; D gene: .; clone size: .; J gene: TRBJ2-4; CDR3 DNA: TGCGCCAGCAGCCAGGCGTGGCTTCAGGGAGCCAAAAACATTCAGTACTTC; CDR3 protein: CASSQAWLQGAKNIQYF
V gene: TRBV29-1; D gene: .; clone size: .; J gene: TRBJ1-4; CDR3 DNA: TGCGGAGGAGGGTTTATTAATGAAAAACTGTTTTTT; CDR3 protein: CGGGFINEKLFF
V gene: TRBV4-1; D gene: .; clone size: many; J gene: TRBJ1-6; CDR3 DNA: TGCGCCAGCAGCCAAGTCATGAGTCGGGACGGTGTCAACTTT; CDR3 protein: CASSQVMSRDGVNF
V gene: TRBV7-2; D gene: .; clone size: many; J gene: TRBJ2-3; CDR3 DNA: TGTGCCAGCAGCCCGAACGGGGGTTTGCGAGATACGCAGTATTTT; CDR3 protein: CASSPNGGLRDTQYF
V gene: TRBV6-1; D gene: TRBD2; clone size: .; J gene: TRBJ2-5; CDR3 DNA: TGTGCCAGCAAAAGGCTAGCGGGCGAAGAGACCCAGTACTTC; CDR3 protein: CASKRLAGEETQYF